The 27 T cell receptor beta chains below all came from one sample that was sequenced in a study of blood T cell repertoires in COVID-19 (dated by TCRdb to 2020 to 2022). Library construction relied on the immunoSEQ multiplex PCR assay. The table was pulled from immuneACCESS by TCRdb, which kept in-frame rearrangements only. Such tables lose some clones; where checked, under half of the loss comes from unresolved V genes, and the rest has no known cause. The sample table contains 300,000 to 400,000 clones; only one count was recorded for roughly 86% of them. The ten largest make up about 7% of the sample. What was sequenced was peripheral blood. The source is a woman in her seventies with COVID-19, enrolled during active disease.

The sample holds one count of this clone. This chain's CDR3 is CASSLAGQFGQPQHF. CDR3 nucleotide sequence: TGTGCCAGCAGCTTAGCCGGACAGTTTGGGCAGCCCCAGCATTTT. The chain has TRBV11-2 and TRBJ1-5; D is possibly TRBD1 (6 bases). The CDR3 runs 15 residues. CDR1 and CDR2 (germline): SGHAT, FQNNGV. Trimming shortened V by 1 base and J by 7 bases, and 14 bases separated the two germline ends. The full variable domain, completed using reference TRBV11-2 and TRBJ1-5, is EAGVAQSPRYKIIEKRQSVAFWCNPISGHATLYWYQQILGQGPKLLIQFQNNGVVDDSQLPKDRFSAERLKGVDSTLKIQPAKLEDSAVYLCASSLAGQFGQPQHFGDGTRLSIL.

The genes are TRBV6-1 and TRBJ2-7; TRBD2 agrees at 7 bases. The V gene's germline CDR1 is MNHNS and CDR2 SASEGT. This CDR3 comprises 13 residues. Trimming at V came to 2 bases and at J to 2 bases, leaving 0 bases not matched to a gene. The CDR3 sequence is CASSERGAYEQYF. The CDR3, as DNA: TGTGCCAGCAGTGAACGGGGGGCCTACGAGCAGTACTTC.

This clone was seen only once. The chain has TRBV7-2 and TRBJ1-4; 7 positions agree with TRBD1. V dropped 5 bases and J dropped 1; count of bases not matched to a gene: 4. CDR3 size: 15 residues. CDR1 is SGHTA, CDR2 FQGNSA, per germline. The CDR3 nucleotides read TGTGCCAGCAGCCCGAGACAGGGAACTAATGAAAAACTGTTTTTT. It encodes CASSPRQGTNEKLFF.

The chain recombines TRBV5-1 with TRBJ1-1; D gene unclear. Germline lookup yields CDR1 SGHRS and CDR2 YFSETQ. The CDR3 has 12 amino acids. The V end lost 0 bases, the J end lost 10 bases, and 10 bases lay between the germline ends. The DNA of the CDR3 is TGCGCCAGCAGCTTGGAAGGGAGTGGAGCTTTCTTT. Its translation is CASSLEGSGAFF.

V gene TRBV29-1 combines with J gene TRBJ1-1; D is unclear. With 2 bases removed from V and 1 base from J, the gap between germline ends came to 11 bases. Germline values: CDR1 SQVTM, CDR2 ANQGSEA. The CDR3 totals 14 residues. CDR3 sequence: CSVEPPVANTEAFF. CDR3 in DNA: TGCAGCGTTGAACCGCCGGTAGCGAACACTGAAGCTTTCTTT.

The chain couples TRBV3-1 (or the pseudogene TRBV3-2) to TRBJ2-1; 12 bases fit TRBD2. In germline, CDR1 is LGHDT, CDR2 YNNKEL (reference sequence). V trimming: 1 base; J trimming: 12 bases; junction bases outside the gene matches: 4. This CDR3 comprises 14 residues. The DNA for the CDR3 is TGTGCCAGCAGCCAAGGGCTAGCGGGGGGGACGCAGTTCTTC. Its translation is CASSQGLAGGTQFF.

The J gene is TRBJ1-2, the V gene TRBV6-5; weak D call: TRBD1 (5 bases). Germline loops: CDR1 MNHEY, CDR2 SVGAGI. There are 14 residues in the CDR3. With 2 bases removed from V and 3 bases from J, the gap between germline ends came to 10 bases. The CDR3 bases are TGTGCCAGCAGTTACAGGCCCAGGGACTATGGCTACACCTTC. It translates to CASSYRPRDYGYTF.

The rearrangement uses TRBV5-4 and TRBJ2-3; TRBD2 is a possible D gene (7 bases). V lost 4 bases, J lost 2 bases, and 17 bases lay in between. The germline gives CDR1 SGHNT, CDR2 YYREEE (reference sequence). The CDR3 totals 16 residues. For the CDR3, the DNA is TGTGCCAGCAGCCCGAACGGGGGGCCCTTCACAGATACGCAGTATTTT. Translated: CASSPNGGPFTDTQYF.

The genes are TRBV5-3 and TRBJ1-5; 8 nucleotides align to TRBD1. TRBV5-3 is treated as an ORF (open reading frame) with a function not yet certain. CDR3 size: 18 residues. The ends lost 5 bases at V and 0 bases at J; junction bases unmatched: 13. Written as DNA, the CDR3 is TGTGCCAGAAGTTTTGACAGGGGCCCTAGTTATAGCAATCAGCCCCAGCATTTT. It specifies CARSFDRGPSYSNQPQHF.

The rearrangement uses TRBV28 and TRBJ2-1; 14 nucleotides agree with TRBD2. This CDR3 is built from 20 residues. Unmatched junction bases numbered 10, after V lost 3 bases and J lost 0 bases. Looked up from germline, CDR1 is MDHEN and CDR2 is SYDVKM. The CDR3 loop is CASSFGTSGGLYSSYNEQFF. The CDR3 DNA reads as TGTGCCAGCAGTTTCGGGACTAGCGGGGGTTTGTATAGCTCCTACAATGAGCAGTTCTTC.

This chain connects TRBV11-2 to TRBJ1-1; tentative D call: TRBD1 (5 bases). This CDR3 is 15 amino acids long. V was cut by 3 bases and J by 4 bases, with 15 bases left in between. Germline loops: CDR1 SGHAT, CDR2 FQNNGV. The CDR3: CASSFRLARATEAFF. The CDR3, as DNA: TGTGCCAGCAGCTTTAGATTGGCCAGGGCCACTGAAGCTTTCTTT.

The rearrangement joins TRBV5-5 to TRBJ2-3; TRBD2 aligns across 10 bases. The ends lost 0 bases at V and 6 bases at J; junction bases unmatched: 7. The CDR3 length is 16 residues. Germline CDR1 is SGHKS and CDR2 is YYEKEE (reference sequence). The CDR3 DNA is TGTGCCAGCAGCTTGGTAGCGGGGGGCCCCTTGGATACGCAGTATTTT. As protein: CASSLVAGGPLDTQYF.

The chain couples TRBV4-1 to TRBJ1-1; maybe TRBD1 (6 bases). The CDR3 is made up of 17 amino acids. Germline V gives CDR1 MGHRA, CDR2 YSYEKL. Trimming cost V 3 bases and J 5 bases, with 22 bases left between them. CDR3 sequence (DNA): TGCGCCAGCAGCCAGAGTTCTGAATCCGGGACACTAACTGAAGCTTTCTTT. Protein product: CASSQSSESGTLTEAFF.

The genes are TRBV10-3 and TRBJ2-7; tentatively, D is TRBD1 (6 bases). The V gene's germline CDR1 is ENHRY and CDR2 SYGVKD. The CDR3 consists of 18 residues. Deletions cut 4 bases from V and 5 bases from J, with 27 bases between. This CDR3 is CAISAPRDGSGVKDEQYF. The CDR3 nucleotides read TGTGCCATCAGTGCCCCCCGCGACGGATCAGGGGTCAAAGACGAGCAGTACTTC.

V is TRBV28 and J is TRBJ1-1; TRBD1 might be the D (6 bases). Per germline, CDR1 MDHEN and CDR2 SYDVKM. Trimming cost V 3 bases and J 5 bases, with 13 bases left between them. The CDR3 extends over 14 amino acids. The CDR3 here is CASSFQGMWTEAFF. The CDR3 DNA reads as TGTGCCAGCAGTTTCCAGGGGATGTGGACTGAAGCTTTCTTT.

The V call is TRBV7-6, the J call TRBJ1-2; unclear D gene. This CDR3 contains 14 residues. Germline V gene lookup returns CDR1 SGHVS and CDR2 FNYEAQ. V dropped 6 bases and J dropped 4 bases, with 15 bases sitting between them. CDR3 region: CASSQTEGSYGYTF. CDR3 coding DNA: TGTGCCAGCAGTCAAACGGAGGGAAGCTATGGCTACACCTTC.

The chain is built from TRBV6-2 or TRBV6-3 and TRBJ1-5; a weak D match, TRBD1 (5 bases). The V end lost 6 bases, the J end lost 13 bases, and 22 bases lay between the germline ends. Germline CDR1 and CDR2: MNHEY and SVGEGT. The length of the CDR3 is 14 residues. The CDR3 here is CASSEDSTIRVQHF. CDR3 coding DNA: TGTGCCAGCAGCGAAGACAGTACGATCAGGGTTCAGCATTTT.

The V and J genes are TRBV19 and TRBJ1-5; D unresolved. This CDR3 comprises 17 residues. Germline V gives CDR1 LNHDA, CDR2 SQIVND (reference sequence). V lost 6 bases, J lost 0 bases, and 18 bases lay in between. CDR3 coding DNA: TGTGCCAGTAGAGTGACGGGCGACTATAATAGCAATCAGCCCCAGCATTTT. Translation gives CASRVTGDYNSNQPQHF. Combining the CDR3 with reference TRBV19 and TRBJ1-5 gives the whole variable domain DGGITQSPKYLFRKEGQNVTLSCEQNLNHDAMYWYRQDPGQGLRLIYYSQIVNDFQKGDIAEGYSVSREKKESFPLTVTSAQKNPTAFYLCASRVTGDYNSNQPQHFGDGTRLSIL.

The chain links TRBV29-1 to TRBJ2-1; 9 bases align to TRBD1. There are 14 residues in the CDR3. V lost 4 bases to trimming and J lost 9 bases; unmatched junction nucleotides: 10. Germline assignment: CDR1 SQVTM and CDR2 ANQGSEA. In nucleotides, the CDR3 is TGCAGCGTTGTAGGACAGGGGAGGTTAGGTGAGCAGTTCTTC. It encodes CSVVGQGRLGEQFF.

This clone was found once. V usage is TRBV28 and J usage is TRBJ1-2; TRBD1 matches 10 bases. The trim removed 2 bases at V and 0 bases at J, leaving 6 bases unmatched. This CDR3 region has 17 residues. Germline-derived CDR1 and CDR2 are MDHEN and SYDVKM. The CDR3 protein is CASSLPLGTGANYGYTF. CDR3 DNA sequence: TGTGCCAGCAGTTTACCTCTCGGGACAGGGGCTAACTATGGCTACACCTTC.

This clone was recorded only once. The rearrangement joins TRBV27 to TRBJ2-7; 14 nucleotides match TRBD2. Per the germline V gene, CDR1 is MNHEY and CDR2 is SMNVEV (reference sequence). J gave up 0 bases and V 5 bases, and 6 bases lay outside the gene matches. This CDR3 has 17 residues. CDR3 region: CASSGTSGGPSSYEQYF. DNA of the CDR3: TGTGCCAGCAGTGGGACTAGCGGGGGCCCGAGCTCCTACGAGCAGTACTTC.

V gene TRBV30 combines with J gene TRBJ1-2, with unresolved D. The CDR3 is 13 amino acids. Trimming removed 6 bases at V and 3 bases at J, with 14 bases between. Germline V gives CDR1 GTSNPN, CDR2 SVGIG (reference sequence). CDR3 sequence (DNA): TGTGCCTGCCGGAGGGCGGGAGACTATGGCTACACCTTC. Translation gives CACRRAGDYGYTF.

The J gene is TRBJ2-1, the V gene TRBV19; TRBD1 matches 12 bases. CDR3 length: 15 residues. The junction had 4 bases not matched to a gene; V was cut back by 3 bases and J by 7 bases. CDR1 is LNHDA and CDR2 is SQIVND in the germline V gene (reference sequence). DNA for the CDR3: TGTGCCAGTAGTATGTGGGACAGGGGGCGAAATGAGCAGTTCTTC. Its protein product is CASSMWDRGRNEQFF. Combining the CDR3 with reference TRBV19 and TRBJ2-1 gives the whole variable domain DGGITQSPKYLFRKEGQNVTLSCEQNLNHDAMYWYRQDPGQGLRLIYYSQIVNDFQKGDIAEGYSVSREKKESFPLTVTSAQKNPTAFYLCASSMWDRGRNEQFFGPGTRLTVL.

The chain carries TRBV5-5 and TRBJ2-1, with D uncertain. Germline V gene lookup returns CDR1 SGHKS and CDR2 YYEKEE (reference sequence). V lost 4 bases to trimming and J lost 14 bases, with 22 bases between them. This CDR3 is built from 14 residues. The CDR3 sequence is CASSLAAGLSNEFF. CDR3 bases: TGTGCCAGCAGCCTGGCTGCTGGCCTCTCGAATGAGTTCTTC. Together with reference TRBV5-5 and TRBJ2-1, the CDR3 gives the full variable domain: DAGVTQSPTHLIKTRGQQVTLRCSPISGHKSVSWYQQVLGQGPQFIFQYYEKEERGRGNFPDRFSARQFPNYSSELNVNALLLGDSALYLCASSLAAGLSNEFFGPGTRLTVL.

This chain links TRBV19 with TRBJ1-2, with D perhaps TRBD1 (6 bases). The germline gives CDR1 LNHDA, CDR2 SQIVND (reference sequence). Trimming cost V 6 bases and J 4 bases, with 15 bases left between them. The CDR3 runs to 14 residues. As DNA, the CDR3 is TGTGCCAGTAGGTTACCGACAGGAATCTATGGCTACACCTTC. This sequence encodes CASRLPTGIYGYTF.

The V call is TRBV4-2, the J call TRBJ1-6, with 9 bases identical to TRBD1. Germline V gene data show CDR1 as LGHNA and CDR2 as YNFKEQ. The CDR3 extends over 16 amino acids. With 0 bases clipped from V and 10 bases from J, the junction kept 7 bases outside the gene matches. CDR3 protein: CASSQDQGQGGSPLHF. CDR3 bases: TGTGCCAGCAGCCAAGATCAGGGACAGGGTGGATCACCCCTCCACTTT.

This clone was observed once. The rearrangement links TRBV4-1 to TRBJ2-3; TRBD2 matches at 13 bases. J gave up 5 bases and V 4 bases, and 9 bases lay outside the gene matches. This CDR3 has 17 residues. CDR1 MGHRA and CDR2 YSYEKL come from the germline V gene. This chain's CDR3 is CASSRLLAGGPKDTQYF. CDR3 nucleotide sequence: TGCGCCAGCAGCCGGTTACTAGCGGGGGGGCCGAAAGATACGCAGTATTTT.